This T cell receptor (beta chain) was captured in a study of cytomegalovirus exposure and HLA in healthy donors. Overall study: The approximately 120 validation repertoires, a later analysis reported, used the same platform as the approximately 730 repertoires from the first cohort. The study, taken as a whole, reports: It was confirmed in vitro that a few of the CMV-associated chains were specific for CMV antigens. Rarity characterized most TCR sequences, yet some public TCRs appeared in many donors.

The donors formed part of the roughly 120-subject validation cohort, distinct from the 666-subject first cohort. Some clones are missing from TCRdb's copy, which holds only in-frame ones; the method was immunoSEQ multiplex PCR. The table has 150,000 to 200,000 clones, around 85% seen once. Comment on this clone: Its antigen is currently unknown.

This CDR3 is built from 15 residues. The V gene's germline CDR1 is KGHSH and CDR2 LQKENI. J gave up 7 bases and V 6 bases, and 6 bases lay outside the gene matches. Sample: PBMCs. The clonotype was recovered from a man younger than 35 in good health and CMV-seropositive. The chain has TRBV18 and TRBJ2-1; 13 bases agree with TRBD2. CDR3 protein: CASSGLAGVSNEQFF. CDR3 coding DNA: TGTGCCAGCTCTGGACTAGCGGGAGTATCAAATGAGCAGTTCTTC.